This T cell receptor (beta chain) was identified during a study of blood T cell repertoires in COVID-19. Study in general: Acute and convalescent COVID-19 samples came from the United States, Italy and Spain. PBMCs, B-cell-depleted T cells, or T cells provided the cDNA or gDNA that made up the material.

The V end lost 1 base, the J end lost 7 bases, and 13 bases lay between the germline ends. The CDR3 runs 14 residues. The germline V gene encodes CDR1 SEHNR and CDR2 FQNEAQ (reference sequence). The recovered donors of Cohort 3 showed two negative PCRs, clearance, or symptom resolution. Clones were read by immunoSEQ multiplex PCR, and TCRdb kept only the in-frame ones, dropping some. The sample carries a few hundred thousand clones, 87% recorded once. The receptor was isolated from a woman aged 30 to 39 who had recovered from COVID-19. Material for sequencing was PBMCs or T cells enriched from blood (not recorded which). The V gene is TRBV7-9, the J gene TRBJ1-2; no reliable D call. The DNA of the CDR3 is TGTGCCAGCAGCTTAGTACCCCGGGGTGGTGGCTACACCTTC. Translated: CASSLVPRGGGYTF.